This is a list of T cell receptor beta chains from one sample in a study of blood T cell repertoires in COVID-19. Measured with immunoSEQ multiplex PCR; TCRdb has only the in-frame clones, and not every one. The sample holds 150,000 to 200,000 clones, approximately 74% seen once. The sequencing sample was made of peripheral blood. These receptors were obtained from a woman older than 75 with acute or convalescent COVID-19. The CDR3 runs from the conserved cysteine through the conserved F or W. The D gene is left open where the match is weak. Clone size is shown for a subset of rows, as once, few, many or a class of expanded clone.

J gene: TRBJ2-4; clone size: NA; V gene: TRBV5-1; D gene: TRBD1; CDR3 protein: CASRTGTENIQYF; CDR3 DNA: TGCGCCAGCAGAACCGGGACAGAAAACATTCAGTACTTC
J gene: TRBJ1-5; clone size: once; V gene: TRBV30; D gene: NA; CDR3 protein: CAWSGWHQPQHF; CDR3 DNA: TGTGCCTGGAGTGGCTGGCATCAGCCCCAGCATTTT
J gene: TRBJ1-5; clone size: NA; V gene: TRBV19; D gene: NA; CDR3 protein: CASSIDPRQPQHF; CDR3 DNA: TGTGCCAGTAGTATAGACCCCCGTCAGCCCCAGCATTTT
J gene: TRBJ2-3; clone size: NA; V gene: TRBV5-1; D gene: TRBD1; CDR3 protein: CASSSTGGLSDTQYF; CDR3 DNA: TGCGCCAGCAGCTCGACAGGGGGCTTGTCAGATACGCAGTATTTT
J gene: TRBJ1-1; clone size: NA; V gene: TRBV28; D gene: NA; CDR3 protein: CASTRGGSTEAFF; CDR3 DNA: TGTGCCAGCACCCGTGGGGGGAGTACTGAAGCTTTCTTT
J gene: TRBJ2-3; clone size: NA; V gene: TRBV30; D gene: NA; CDR3 protein: CAWSYAKGQDTQYF; CDR3 DNA: TGTGCCTGGAGTTACGCGAAGGGGCAAGATACGCAGTATTTT
J gene: TRBJ2-7; clone size: NA; V gene: TRBV27; D gene: TRBD2; CDR3 protein: CATRWDYQTYEQYF; CDR3 DNA: TGTGCCACCCGCTGGGACTATCAAACCTACGAGCAGTACTTC
J gene: TRBJ2-7; clone size: NA; V gene: TRBV29-1; D gene: NA; CDR3 protein: CSVENNSHEQYF; CDR3 DNA: TGCAGCGTGGAAAACAATTCCCACGAGCAGTACTTC
J gene: TRBJ1-5; clone size: NA; V gene: TRBV16; D gene: NA; CDR3 protein: CASSQLPGWTSNQPQHF; CDR3 DNA: TGTGCCAGCAGCCAACTCCCAGGGTGGACGAGCAATCAGCCCCAGCATTTT
J gene: TRBJ2-4; clone size: NA; V gene: TRBV19; D gene: TRBD2; CDR3 protein: CATSSPGLAGDGKNIQYF; CDR3 DNA: TGTGCCACCTCGTCACCGGGACTAGCGGGAGACGGGAAAAACATTCAGTACTTC
J gene: TRBJ1-2; clone size: NA; V gene: TRBV28; D gene: NA; CDR3 protein: CASSLAEGGYTF; CDR3 DNA: TGTGCCAGCAGTTTAGCGGAAGGGGGTTACACCTTC
J gene: TRBJ2-4; clone size: NA; V gene: TRBV6-1; D gene: NA; CDR3 protein: CASSELQSPTKNIQYF; CDR3 DNA: TGTGCCAGCAGTGAATTACAGTCCCCCACCAAAAACATTCAGTACTTC
J gene: TRBJ2-7; clone size: NA; V gene: TRBV5-1; D gene: NA; CDR3 protein: CASSLELRQTYEQYF; CDR3 DNA: TGCGCCAGCAGCTTGGAGCTAAGACAAACATACGAGCAGTACTTC
J gene: TRBJ1-4; clone size: NA; V gene: TRBV19; D gene: NA; CDR3 protein: CASSPFGATNEKLFF; CDR3 DNA: TGTGCCAGTAGTCCGTTCGGGGCAACTAATGAAAAACTGTTTTTT
J gene: TRBJ2-7; clone size: NA; V gene: TRBV2; D gene: TRBD2; CDR3 protein: CASRGGLAGGFYEQYF; CDR3 DNA: TGTGCCAGCAGGGGGGGACTAGCGGGAGGCTTCTACGAGCAGTACTTC
J gene: TRBJ2-7; clone size: once; V gene: TRBV13; D gene: TRBD1; CDR3 protein: CASSPRQGGYEQYF; CDR3 DNA: TGTGCCAGCAGCCCGCGACAGGGTGGTTACGAGCAGTACTTC
J gene: TRBJ1-4; clone size: few; V gene: TRBV21-1; D gene: NA; CDR3 protein: CASTSFSNLRLLINEKLFF; CDR3 DNA: TGTGCCAGCACATCCTTCTCTAACCTGAGACTGTTGATTAATGAAAAACTGTTTTTT
J gene: TRBJ2-1; clone size: NA; V gene: TRBV19; D gene: TRBD2; CDR3 protein: CASSMGGSFDNEQFF; CDR3 DNA: TGTGCCAGTAGTATGGGAGGGAGTTTCGACAATGAGCAGTTCTTC
J gene: TRBJ1-6; clone size: NA; V gene: TRBV28; D gene: NA; CDR3 protein: CASTSRGSQDNSPLHF; CDR3 DNA: TGTGCCAGCACCTCTCGGGGTAGTCAGGATAATTCACCCCTCCACTTT
J gene: TRBJ2-5; clone size: few; V gene: TRBV5-8; D gene: TRBD1; CDR3 protein: CASSPRQGQETQYF; CDR3 DNA: TGTGCCAGCAGCCCCCGACAGGGGCAAGAGACCCAGTACTTC
J gene: TRBJ2-3; clone size: many; V gene: TRBV10-3; D gene: NA; CDR3 protein: CAISDGGRPNTDTQYF; CDR3 DNA: TGTGCCATCAGTGATGGAGGGCGGCCCAACACAGATACGCAGTATTTT
J gene: TRBJ2-1; clone size: few; V gene: TRBV27; D gene: TRBD2; CDR3 protein: CASSWGGGGHNEQFF; CDR3 DNA: TGTGCCAGCAGTTGGGGTGGGGGGGGACACAATGAGCAGTTCTTC
J gene: TRBJ1-5; clone size: few; V gene: TRBV6-1; D gene: NA; CDR3 protein: CASSDGVNQPQHF; CDR3 DNA: TGTGCCAGCAGTGACGGGGTGAATCAGCCCCAGCATTTT
J gene: TRBJ2-7; clone size: NA; V gene: TRBV5-1; D gene: TRBD1; CDR3 protein: CASSLSGQGAYEQYF; CDR3 DNA: TGCGCCAGCAGCTTAAGTGGACAGGGGGCCTACGAGCAGTACTTC
J gene: TRBJ1-5; clone size: NA; V gene: TRBV19; D gene: NA; CDR3 protein: CASSTQTGNNQPQHF; CDR3 DNA: TGTGCCAGTAGTACCCAAACAGGGAACAATCAGCCCCAGCATTTT
J gene: TRBJ2-1; clone size: NA; V gene: TRBV12-2; D gene: NA; CDR3 protein: CASRLGRGTTGEQFF; CDR3 DNA: TGTGCAAGTCGCCTCGGGAGGGGGACTACGGGTGAGCAGTTCTTC
J gene: TRBJ1-2; clone size: NA; V gene: TRBV3-1/TRBV3-2; D gene: TRBD1; CDR3 protein: CASQARDRAFGYTF; CDR3 DNA: TGTGCCAGCCAGGCCCGGGACAGGGCTTTTGGCTACACCTTC
J gene: TRBJ1-1; clone size: NA; V gene: TRBV27; D gene: NA; CDR3 protein: CASGRNTEAFF; CDR3 DNA: TGTGCCAGCGGCAGGAACACTGAAGCTTTCTTT
J gene: TRBJ2-3; clone size: NA; V gene: TRBV5-1; D gene: TRBD1; CDR3 protein: CASSSTGTEGADTQYF; CDR3 DNA: TGCGCCAGCAGCTCAACCGGGACAGAAGGTGCAGATACGCAGTATTTT
J gene: TRBJ2-3; clone size: NA; V gene: TRBV19; D gene: NA; CDR3 protein: CASSISPDTQYF; CDR3 DNA: TGTGCCAGTAGTATCTCCCCAGATACGCAGTATTTT
J gene: TRBJ2-3; clone size: NA; V gene: TRBV7-3; D gene: TRBD2; CDR3 protein: CASRLAGSDTQYF; CDR3 DNA: TGTGCCAGCAGACTAGCGGGCTCTGATACGCAGTATTTT
J gene: TRBJ1-1; clone size: NA; V gene: TRBV6-1; D gene: NA; CDR3 protein: CASSEEALNTEAFF; CDR3 DNA: TGTGCCAGCAGTGAAGAAGCCTTGAACACTGAAGCTTTCTTT
J gene: TRBJ1-3; clone size: NA; V gene: TRBV7-9; D gene: NA; CDR3 protein: CASSKPPRDTIYF; CDR3 DNA: TGTGCCAGCAGCAAGCCGCCTCGAGACACCATATATTTT
J gene: TRBJ1-2; clone size: few; V gene: TRBV14; D gene: TRBD1; CDR3 protein: CASSLGQVSGYTF; CDR3 DNA: TGTGCCAGCAGCCTCGGACAGGTATCTGGCTACACCTTC
J gene: TRBJ2-1; clone size: NA; V gene: TRBV4-3; D gene: TRBD2; CDR3 protein: CASSQVASGRGYNEQFF; CDR3 DNA: TGCGCCAGCAGCCAAGTCGCTAGCGGGAGGGGCTACAATGAGCAGTTCTTC
J gene: TRBJ1-2; clone size: few; V gene: TRBV10-2; D gene: TRBD1; CDR3 protein: CATGQGAETGYGYTF; CDR3 DNA: TGCGCCACCGGACAGGGGGCTGAAACGGGGTATGGCTACACCTTC
J gene: TRBJ2-3; clone size: NA; V gene: TRBV7-9; D gene: TRBD2; CDR3 protein: CASSLVAGGSDTQYF; CDR3 DNA: TGTGCCAGCAGCTTAGTTGCGGGAGGATCTGATACGCAGTATTTT
J gene: TRBJ2-5; clone size: few; V gene: TRBV7-9; D gene: NA; CDR3 protein: CASSLGGEETQYF; CDR3 DNA: TGTGCCAGCAGCCTAGGGGGGGAGGAGACCCAGTACTTC
J gene: TRBJ1-5; clone size: once; V gene: TRBV6-5; D gene: TRBD1; CDR3 protein: CASSPQGALDQPQHF; CDR3 DNA: TGTGCCAGCAGTCCTCAGGGGGCCCTTGATCAGCCCCAGCATTTT
J gene: TRBJ2-7; clone size: NA; V gene: TRBV5-1; D gene: TRBD2; CDR3 protein: CASSLGGTSDYEQYF; CDR3 DNA: TGCGCCAGCAGCTTGGGAGGGACTAGCGACTACGAGCAGTACTTC
J gene: TRBJ2-3; clone size: NA; V gene: TRBV27; D gene: NA; CDR3 protein: CASRGGTADGGTDTQYF; CDR3 DNA: TGTGCCAGCAGAGGAGGGACAGCCGATGGAGGGACAGATACGCAGTATTTT
J gene: TRBJ1-4; clone size: NA; V gene: TRBV7-9; D gene: NA; CDR3 protein: CASSFGGPNEKLFF; CDR3 DNA: TGTGCCAGCAGCTTTGGAGGTCCTAATGAAAAACTGTTTTTT
J gene: TRBJ2-3; clone size: NA; V gene: TRBV6-5; D gene: TRBD2; CDR3 protein: CASSYPKTSGTDPQYF; CDR3 DNA: TGTGCCAGCAGTTACCCCAAGACTAGCGGCACAGATCCACAGTATTTT
J gene: TRBJ2-7; clone size: few; V gene: TRBV23-1; D gene: NA; CDR3 protein: CASRSTTRGSYEQYF; CDR3 DNA: TGCGCCAGCAGATCGACGACCCGGGGGTCCTACGAGCAGTACTTC
J gene: TRBJ1-5; clone size: NA; V gene: TRBV28; D gene: NA; CDR3 protein: CASSLQEKFQPQHF; CDR3 DNA: TGTGCCAGCAGTCTCCAAGAGAAGTTTCAGCCCCAGCATTTT
J gene: TRBJ2-2; clone size: NA; V gene: TRBV11-2; D gene: NA; CDR3 protein: CASSLGPLTANTGELFF; CDR3 DNA: TGTGCCAGCAGCTTAGGCCCCTTGACAGCGAACACCGGGGAGCTGTTTTTT
J gene: TRBJ2-1; clone size: few; V gene: TRBV9; D gene: TRBD2; CDR3 protein: CASSAQTGTRDYNEQFF; CDR3 DNA: TGTGCCAGCAGCGCACAGACCGGGACTAGGGACTACAATGAGCAGTTCTTC
J gene: TRBJ1-1; clone size: NA; V gene: TRBV6-6; D gene: NA; CDR3 protein: CASSPDSEAFF; CDR3 DNA: TGTGCCAGCAGCCCGGACAGTGAAGCTTTCTTT
J gene: TRBJ2-2; clone size: once; V gene: TRBV2; D gene: NA; CDR3 protein: CASSAANTGELFF; CDR3 DNA: TGTGCCAGCAGTGCTGCGAACACCGGGGAGCTGTTTTTT
J gene: TRBJ2-7; clone size: NA; V gene: TRBV11-2; D gene: NA; CDR3 protein: CASSPRSSVYEQYF; CDR3 DNA: TGTGCCAGCAGCCCGCGGTCGTCCGTCTACGAGCAGTACTTC